Listed below are T cell receptor beta chains from one sample, sequenced in a study of response to subunit inactivated influenza vaccine. One entry per CDR3 protein, called by TCRdb with MiXCR from the RT-PCR reads. The table shows 450,000 to 600,000 distinct CDR3 sequences, with more than 15% occurring only once. The sample here was CD4+ T cells sorted from PBMCs, taken approximately 25 months after vaccination. The receptors derive from a man between 50 and 70 years old who received an inactivated influenza vaccine. Each CDR3 is given with its conserved first and last residue. The D gene is left open where the match is weak. Expanded clones are given a class, and other clones once, few, many or no size at all.

TRBV3-1	-	-	TRBJ2-7	15	CASSQGPGGIYEQYF	TGTGCCAGCAGCCAAGGCCCCGGGGGCATCTACGAGCAGTACTTC
TRBV5-1	few	TRBD1	TRBJ1-2	14	CASSLEGQGYGYTF	TGCGCCAGCAGCCTCGAGGGACAGGGGTATGGCTACACCTTC
TRBV25-1	many	-	TRBJ2-7	13	CASREQGSYEQYF	TGTGCCAGCAGGGAACAGGGTTCCTACGAGCAGTACTTC
TRBV7-8	few	-	TRBJ2-1	18	CASSLGGGGAPSYNEQFF	TGTGCCAGCAGCTTAGGGGGGGGCGGGGCCCCCTCCTACAATGAGCAGTTCTTC
TRBV28	-	-	TRBJ2-7	12	CASSRATYEQYF	TGTGCCAGCAGCCGGGCTACCTACGAGCAGTACTTC
TRBV6-1	-	-	TRBJ1-5	14	CASRPPYSNQPQHF	TGTGCCAGCAGGCCCCCTTATAGCAATCAGCCCCAGCATTTT
TRBV3-1	few	-	TRBJ1-2	12	CASSIGTAGYTF	TGTGCCAGCAGCATAGGGACTGCTGGCTACACCTTC
TRBV6-5	-	TRBD2	TRBJ2-7	14	CASSYLGLGYEQYF	TGTGCCAGCAGTTACTTGGGACTAGGCTACGAGCAGTACTTC
TRBV7-9	few	-	TRBJ1-5	12	CASSLGGRAQHF	TGTGCCAGCAGCTTAGGAGGGAGGGCCCAGCATTTT
TRBV3-1	-	-	TRBJ2-7	13	CASSAGISYEQYF	TGTGCCAGCAGCGCTGGAATCTCCTACGAGCAGTACTTC
TRBV7-2	-	-	TRBJ2-5	14	CASSLPFAQETQYF	TGTGCCAGCAGCCTCCCTTTTGCGCAAGAGACCCAGTACTTC
TRBV6-5	few	-	TRBJ2-7	14	CASSYSIPTYEQYF	TGTGCCAGCAGTTACTCGATCCCGACCTACGAGCAGTACTTC
TRBV20-1	-	-	TRBJ2-2	11	CSASSPGELFF	TGCAGTGCTAGTTCTCCCGGGGAGCTGTTTTTT
TRBV3-1	few	-	TRBJ2-4	14	CASSPPATKNIQYF	TGTGCCAGCAGCCCCCCCGCTACCAAAAACATTCAGTACTTC
TRBV12-3/TRBV12-4	many	TRBD1	TRBJ2-3	15	CASTLTGALTDTQYF	TGTGCCAGCACCTTGACAGGGGCCCTCACAGATACGCAGTATTTT
TRBV20-1	-	-	TRBJ2-1	13	CSPLRESSYEQFF	TGCAGTCCCCTCCGGGAGTCGTCTTATGAGCAGTTCTTC
TRBV4-1	-	-	TRBJ2-2	15	CASSQTGTAAGELFF	TGCGCCAGCAGCCAGACTGGGACTGCTGCCGGGGAGCTGTTTTTT
TRBV20-1	few	TRBD2	TRBJ2-5	16	CSAKRGLAGGERAQYF	TGCAGTGCTAAACGTGGACTAGCGGGAGGGGAGCGGGCCCAGTACTTC
TRBV11-1	few	-	TRBJ1-6	15	CASSERDHYNSPLHF	TGTGCCAGCAGCGAAAGGGACCACTATAATTCACCCCTCCACTTT
TRBV15	few	-	TRBJ2-3	14	CATSIRGSTDTQYF	TGTGCCACCAGCATACGGGGGAGCACAGATACGCAGTATTTT
TRBV2	few	TRBD1	TRBJ1-5	14	CASSLQGTYQPQHF	TGTGCCAGCAGTTTACAGGGGACGTATCAGCCCCAGCATTTT
TRBV12-3/TRBV12-4	-	TRBD1	TRBJ2-6	16	CASSSDRAAGANVLTF	TGTGCCAGCAGTTCAGACAGGGCTGCTGGGGCCAACGTCCTGACTTTC